The T cell receptor (beta chain) described here comes from a study of patients and donors after allogeneic stem cell transplantation (dated by TCRdb to 2018 to 2020). The receptor library was made with RT-PCR. TCRdb lists the instrument as NextSeq 550. TCRdb trimmed public reads at Q25 via fastp, called clones via MiXCR and kept in-frame beta chains. Under each unique CDR3 protein, matching rows form one entry showing the most common genes and DNA. This sample gives hundreds of thousands of distinct CDR3 sequences in total; around 14% of them show up just once. The ten largest clones capture around a tenth of the sample. This clonotype was seen more than once but under ten times. Its antigen has not been determined. There are no base qualities to consult, and no much larger clone falls within one base. The CDR3 holds 13 amino acids from the cysteine to the phenylalanine. Solely the CDR3 DNA is kept, with 39 bases framed from the first base. Trimmed from V: 3 bases; trimmed from J: 6 bases; junction bases lacking a gene match: 2. The germline V gene (reference sequence) specifies MNHEY as CDR1 and SMNVEV as CDR2.

The chain couples TRBV27 to TRBJ1-1; the junction holds 9 bases that match TRBD1. This sequence originates from a human donor who was either an allogeneic HSCT recipient or a stem cell or donor lymphocyte infusion donor (not recorded which). It is not recorded whose cells these are; they may come from a transplant donor. Sequenced sample: blood, either unsorted or a sorted T cell fraction (not recorded which). The CDR3 loop reads CASSFGTGSEAFF. The nucleotide sequence reads as follows: TGTGCCAGCAGTTTCGGGACAGGGTCTGAAGCTTTCTTT.